This T cell receptor (beta chain) was identified during a study of monozygotic twins with inflammatory bowel disease. General observations from the study: The data offered no way to tell different T cell subtypes apart.

The CDR3 has 19 residues. Germline CDR1 reads GTSNPN; CDR2 reads SVGIG (reference sequence). For this clonotype: Its matching antigen is unknown.

From its re-call of the 5' RACE reads, TCRdb lists each CDR3 protein once, without DNA. Reported are fewer than 450,000 distinct CDR3 sequences; the ten largest clones contain 2% to 3%. The sequence was collected from a human donor with ulcerative colitis or Crohn's disease, or a healthy co-twin of an affected twin (not recorded which). Sequencing was performed on blood. The chain joins TRBV30 to TRBJ2-7; TCRdb outputs TRBD1, but without DNA this stays unchecked. CDR3 in amino acids: CACWGQGVGMAETHYEQYF.